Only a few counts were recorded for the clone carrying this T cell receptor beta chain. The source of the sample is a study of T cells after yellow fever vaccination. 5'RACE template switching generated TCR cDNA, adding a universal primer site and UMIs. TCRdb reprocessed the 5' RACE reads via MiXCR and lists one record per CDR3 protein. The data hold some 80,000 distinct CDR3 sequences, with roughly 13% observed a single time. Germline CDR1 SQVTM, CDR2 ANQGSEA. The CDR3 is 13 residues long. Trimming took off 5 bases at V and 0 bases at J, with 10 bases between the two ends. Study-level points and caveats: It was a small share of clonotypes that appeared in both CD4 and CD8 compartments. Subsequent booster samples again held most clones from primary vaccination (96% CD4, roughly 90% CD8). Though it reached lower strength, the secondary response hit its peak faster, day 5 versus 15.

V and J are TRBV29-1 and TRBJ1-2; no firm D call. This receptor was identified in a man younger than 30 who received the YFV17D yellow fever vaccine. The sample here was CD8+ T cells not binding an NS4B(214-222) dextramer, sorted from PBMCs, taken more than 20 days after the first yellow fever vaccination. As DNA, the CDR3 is TGCAGCGTTCGGTCGGTTACTAACTATGGCTACACCTTC. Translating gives CSVRSVTNYGYTF.